The clone carrying this T cell receptor (beta chain) was detected only once. What it recognizes is unknown. Time point defined: persistent/refractory GD, antithyroid drugs over 5 years with positive TRAb. PBMC RNA was the source of the TCR library. Enrollment of patients was through an endocrinology department in Xi'an, China. Building the TCR beta libraries relied on iRepertoire HTBI primers, and CDR3 regions underwent Arm-PCR. TCRdb redid the calling of the multiplex PCR reads with MiXCR, one entry per CDR3 protein. Of approximately 690,000 distinct CDR3 sequences in the sample, 30% are singletons; the top ten hold around 40%. The data derive from a study of regulatory T cells in long-lasting Graves disease. About the study: It was over 5 years of antithyroid drugs, with positive TSH receptor antibodies, that meant persistent Graves' disease.

The CDR3 loop spans 16 amino acids. The ends lost 4 bases at V and 6 bases at J; junction bases unmatched: 12. Germline-derived CDR1 and CDR2 are DFQATT and SNEGSKA (reference sequence). The study's findings and limits: A limited number of samples was an acknowledged limitation.

The specimen was peripheral blood mononuclear cells (PBMCs), collected when the disease was refractory, from a patient treated with antithyroid drugs. The clonotype comes from a female donor with Graves disease. The J gene is TRBJ2-2, the V gene TRBV20-1; 9 nucleotides agree with TRBD2. The CDR3 here is CSANGREGRGSGELFF. CDR3 coding DNA: TGCAGTGCTAATGGGCGGGAGGGCCGAGGATCCGGGGAGCTGTTTTTT.